This T cell receptor (beta chain) was sequenced during a study of early T cells in non-severe SARS-CoV-2 infection. Attachment of unique molecular identifiers was made to individual cDNA molecules. Using its own MiXCR run on the 5' RACE reads, TCRdb lists one record per CDR3 protein. The sample records about 100,000 distinct CDR3 sequences, roughly 13% being singletons. This clonotype was detected many times. Sequencing used whole blood. This TCR was sampled from an adult who was a healthcare worker with PCR-confirmed SARS-CoV-2 infection or an uninfected control (not recorded which).

This CDR3 is CASSQDGGPYGYTF. The CDR3 nucleotides are TGTGCCAGCAGCCAAGACGGAGGGCCGTATGGCTACACCTTC. The J gene is TRBJ1-2, the V gene TRBV4-2; D unclear. Trimming took off 0 bases at V and 5 bases at J, with 10 bases between the two ends. The CDR3 length is 14 residues. Germline CDR1 is LGHNA and CDR2 is YNFKEQ.